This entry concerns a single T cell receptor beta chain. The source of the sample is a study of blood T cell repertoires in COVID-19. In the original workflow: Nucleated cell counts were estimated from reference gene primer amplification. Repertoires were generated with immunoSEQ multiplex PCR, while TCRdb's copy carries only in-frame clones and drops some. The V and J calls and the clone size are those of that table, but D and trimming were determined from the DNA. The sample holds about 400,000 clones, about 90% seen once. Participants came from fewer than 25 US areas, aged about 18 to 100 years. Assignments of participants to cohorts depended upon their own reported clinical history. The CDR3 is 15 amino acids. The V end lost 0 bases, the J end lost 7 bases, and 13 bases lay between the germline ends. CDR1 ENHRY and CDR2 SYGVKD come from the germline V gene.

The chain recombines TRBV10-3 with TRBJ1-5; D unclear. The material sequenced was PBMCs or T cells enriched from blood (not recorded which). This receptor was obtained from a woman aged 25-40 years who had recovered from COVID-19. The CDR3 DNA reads TGTGCCATCAGTGAGTCAACCGGATTCGGGCAGCCCCAGCATTTT. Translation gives CAISESTGFGQPQHF.